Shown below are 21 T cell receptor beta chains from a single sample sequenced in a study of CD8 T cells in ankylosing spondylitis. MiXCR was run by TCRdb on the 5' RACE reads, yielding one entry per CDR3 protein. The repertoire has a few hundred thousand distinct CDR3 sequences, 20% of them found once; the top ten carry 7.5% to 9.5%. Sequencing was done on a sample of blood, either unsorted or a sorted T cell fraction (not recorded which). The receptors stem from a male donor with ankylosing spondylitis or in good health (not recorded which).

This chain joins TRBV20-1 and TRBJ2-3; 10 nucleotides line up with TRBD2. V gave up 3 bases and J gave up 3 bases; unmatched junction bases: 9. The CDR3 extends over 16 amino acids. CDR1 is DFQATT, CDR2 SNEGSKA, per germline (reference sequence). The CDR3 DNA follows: TGCAGTGCTAGGCGGCTAGCGGGAGTTGGGACAGATACGCAGTATTTT. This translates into CSARRLAGVGTDTQYF.

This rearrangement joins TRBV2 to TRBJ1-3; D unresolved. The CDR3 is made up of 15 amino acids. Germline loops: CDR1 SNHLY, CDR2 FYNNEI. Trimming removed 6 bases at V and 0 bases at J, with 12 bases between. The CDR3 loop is CASSQTYSSGNTIYF. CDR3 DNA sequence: TGTGCCAGCAGCCAGACTTACAGCTCTGGAAACACCATATATTTT.

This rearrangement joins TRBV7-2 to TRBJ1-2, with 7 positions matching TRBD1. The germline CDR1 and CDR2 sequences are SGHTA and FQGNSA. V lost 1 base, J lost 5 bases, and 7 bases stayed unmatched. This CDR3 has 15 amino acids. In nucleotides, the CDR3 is TGTGCCAGCAGCTTAGTTACGGACAGGAAATATGGCTACACCTTC. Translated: CASSLVTDRKYGYTF.

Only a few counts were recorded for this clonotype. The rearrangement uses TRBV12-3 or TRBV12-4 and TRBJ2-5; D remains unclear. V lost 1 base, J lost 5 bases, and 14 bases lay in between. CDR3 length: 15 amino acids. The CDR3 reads CASSLGASGRETQYF. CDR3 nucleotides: TGTGCCAGCAGTTTAGGGGCCTCCGGCCGGGAGACCCAGTACTTC.

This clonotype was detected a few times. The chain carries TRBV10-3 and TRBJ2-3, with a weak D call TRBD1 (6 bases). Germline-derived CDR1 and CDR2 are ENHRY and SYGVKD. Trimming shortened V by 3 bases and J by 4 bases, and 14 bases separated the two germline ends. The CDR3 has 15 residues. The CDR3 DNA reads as TGTGCCATCAGTGAAGCACAGGGTGGAGCAGATACGCAGTATTTT. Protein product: CAISEAQGGADTQYF.

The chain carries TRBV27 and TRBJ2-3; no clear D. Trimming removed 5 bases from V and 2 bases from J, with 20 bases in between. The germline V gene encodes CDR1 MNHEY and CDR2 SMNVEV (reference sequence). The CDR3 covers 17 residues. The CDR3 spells CASSPKTTSTHTDTQYF. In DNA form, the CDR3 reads TGTGCCAGCAGTCCGAAGACCACCTCCACACACACAGATACGCAGTATTTT.

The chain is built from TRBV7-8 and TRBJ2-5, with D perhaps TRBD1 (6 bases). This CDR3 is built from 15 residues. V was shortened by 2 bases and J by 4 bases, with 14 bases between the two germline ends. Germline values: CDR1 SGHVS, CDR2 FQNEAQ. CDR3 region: CASSLLVQGSETQYF. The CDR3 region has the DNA TGTGCCAGCAGCTTATTGGTGCAGGGGTCAGAGACCCAGTACTTC.

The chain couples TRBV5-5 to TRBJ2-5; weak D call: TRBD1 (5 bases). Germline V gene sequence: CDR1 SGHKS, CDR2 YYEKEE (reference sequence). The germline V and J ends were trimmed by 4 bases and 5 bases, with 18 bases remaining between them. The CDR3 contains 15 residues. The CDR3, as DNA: TGTGCCAGCAGCCCGTCCGCCAGGGCAGGGGAGACCCAGTACTTC. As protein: CASSPSARAGETQYF.

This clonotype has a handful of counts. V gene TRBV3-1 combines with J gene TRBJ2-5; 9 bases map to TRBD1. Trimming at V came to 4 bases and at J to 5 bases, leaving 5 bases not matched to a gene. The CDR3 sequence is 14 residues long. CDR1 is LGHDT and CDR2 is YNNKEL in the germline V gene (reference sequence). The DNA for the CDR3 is TGTGCCAGCAGCCCCAGGGACAGGGATGAGACCCAGTACTTC. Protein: CASSPRDRDETQYF.

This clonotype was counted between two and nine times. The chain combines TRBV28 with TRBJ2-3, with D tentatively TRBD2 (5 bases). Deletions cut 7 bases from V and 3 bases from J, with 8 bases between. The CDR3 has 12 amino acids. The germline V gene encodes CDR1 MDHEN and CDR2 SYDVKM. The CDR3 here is CASTIATDTQYF. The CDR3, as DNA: TGTGCCAGCACCATAGCGACAGATACGCAGTATTTT.

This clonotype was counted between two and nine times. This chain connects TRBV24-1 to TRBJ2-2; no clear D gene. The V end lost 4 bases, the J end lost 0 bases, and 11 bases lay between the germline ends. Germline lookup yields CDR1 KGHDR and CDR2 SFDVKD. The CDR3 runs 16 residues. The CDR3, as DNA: TGTGCCACCAGTGACCAAAGCACTTCGAACACCGGGGAGCTGTTTTTT. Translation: CATSDQSTSNTGELFF.

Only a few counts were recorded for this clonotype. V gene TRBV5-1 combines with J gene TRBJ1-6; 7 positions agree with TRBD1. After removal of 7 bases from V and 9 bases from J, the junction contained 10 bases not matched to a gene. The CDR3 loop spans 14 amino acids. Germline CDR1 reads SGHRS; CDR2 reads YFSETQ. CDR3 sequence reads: CASSPGQSSSPLHF. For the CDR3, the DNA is TGCGCCAGCTCCCCGGGACAGAGCAGTTCACCCCTCCACTTT. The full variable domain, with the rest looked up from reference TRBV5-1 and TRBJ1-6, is KAGVTQTPRYLIKTRGQQVTLSCSPISGHRSVSWYQQTPGQGLQFLFEYFSETQRNKGNFPGRFSGRQFSNSRSEMNVSTLELGDSALYLCASSPGQSSSPLHFGNGTRLTVT.

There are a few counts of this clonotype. The DNA for the CDR3 is TGTGCCATTGGACAGGGGGCACAGCAGCCCCAGCATTTT. This encodes CAIGQGAQQPQHF. The chain has TRBV10-3 and TRBJ1-5; 11 bases are a match to TRBD1. The V gene end was trimmed by 9 bases and the J gene end by 7 bases; junction bases not matched to a gene: 5. The length of the CDR3 is 13 residues. Per the germline V gene, CDR1 is ENHRY and CDR2 is SYGVKD.

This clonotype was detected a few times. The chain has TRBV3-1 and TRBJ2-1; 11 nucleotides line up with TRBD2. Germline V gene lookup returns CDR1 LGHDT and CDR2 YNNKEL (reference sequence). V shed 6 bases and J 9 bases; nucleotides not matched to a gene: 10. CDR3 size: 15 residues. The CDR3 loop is CASSQTSGTPSEQFF. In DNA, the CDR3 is TGTGCCAGCAGTCAGACTAGCGGGACCCCAAGTGAGCAGTTCTTC.

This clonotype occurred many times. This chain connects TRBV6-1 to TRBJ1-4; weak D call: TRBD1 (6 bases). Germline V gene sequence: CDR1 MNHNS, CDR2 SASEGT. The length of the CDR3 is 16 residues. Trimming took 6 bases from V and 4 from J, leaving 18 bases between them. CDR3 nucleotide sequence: TGTGCCAGCAGAACAATGGACAGATCCCTTAATGAAAAACTGTTTTTT. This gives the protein CASRTMDRSLNEKLFF.

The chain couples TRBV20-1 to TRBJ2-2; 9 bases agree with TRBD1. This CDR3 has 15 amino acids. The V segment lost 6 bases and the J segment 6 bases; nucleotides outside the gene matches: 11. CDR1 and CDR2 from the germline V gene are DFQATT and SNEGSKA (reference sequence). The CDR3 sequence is CSATDRGGGAGELFF. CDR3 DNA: TGCAGTGCCACGGACAGGGGAGGAGGTGCCGGGGAGCTGTTTTTT.

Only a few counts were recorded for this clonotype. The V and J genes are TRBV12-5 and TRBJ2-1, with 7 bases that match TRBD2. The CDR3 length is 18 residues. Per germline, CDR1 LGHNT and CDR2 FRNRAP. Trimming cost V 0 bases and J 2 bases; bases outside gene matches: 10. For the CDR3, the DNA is TGTGCTAGTGGTTTGGTACACGTTCCAGGGACTACCTACAATGAGCAGTTCTTC. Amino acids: CASGLVHVPGTTYNEQFF. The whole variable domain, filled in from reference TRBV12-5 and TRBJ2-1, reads DARVTQTPRHKVTEMGQEVTMRCQPILGHNTVFWYRQTMMQGLELLAYFRNRAPLDDSGMPKDRFSAEMPDATLATLKIQPSEPRDSAVYFCASGLVHVPGTTYNEQFFGPGTRLTVL.

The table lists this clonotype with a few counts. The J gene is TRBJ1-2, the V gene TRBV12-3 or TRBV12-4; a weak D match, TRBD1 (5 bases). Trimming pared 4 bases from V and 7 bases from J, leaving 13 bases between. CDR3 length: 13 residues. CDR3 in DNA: TGTGCCAGCAGTTCTGCAGGGTTGGTTGGCTACACCTTC. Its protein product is CASSSAGLVGYTF.

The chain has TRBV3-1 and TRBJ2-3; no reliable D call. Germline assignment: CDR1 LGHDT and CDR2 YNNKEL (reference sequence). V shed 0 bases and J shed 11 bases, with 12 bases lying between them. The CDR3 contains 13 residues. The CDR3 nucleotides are TGTGCCAGCAGCCAAGATTCTGCCCGTGTGCAGTATTTT. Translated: CASSQDSARVQYF.

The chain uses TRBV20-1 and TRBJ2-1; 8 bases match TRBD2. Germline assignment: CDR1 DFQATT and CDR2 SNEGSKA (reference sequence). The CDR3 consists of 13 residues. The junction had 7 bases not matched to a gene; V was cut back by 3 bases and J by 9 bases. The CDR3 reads CSASGGALGEQFF. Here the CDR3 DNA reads TGCAGTGCTAGCGGGGGGGCCCTGGGTGAGCAGTTCTTC.

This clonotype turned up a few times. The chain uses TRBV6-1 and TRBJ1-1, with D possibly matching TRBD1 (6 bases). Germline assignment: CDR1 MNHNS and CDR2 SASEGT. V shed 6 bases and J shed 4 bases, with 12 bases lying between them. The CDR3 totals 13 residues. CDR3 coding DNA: TGTGCCAGCAGCACAGGGATTTTCACTGAAGCTTTCTTT. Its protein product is CASSTGIFTEAFF.